One and the same sample provided the 22 T cell receptor beta chains below, sequenced in a study of cytomegalovirus exposure and HLA in healthy donors. Produced via immunoSEQ multiplex PCR; TCRdb's table is partial and in-frame only. Of under 200,000 clones in the sample, approximately 96% are singletons; the top ten hold about 0.89%. The sequencing input was PBMCs. These receptors all stem from a woman between 18 and 29 years old in good health and CMV-seronegative.

The J gene is TRBJ2-5, the V gene TRBV4-3; possible D gene TRBD2, 5 bases. CDR3 length: 13 residues. V was trimmed by 1 base and J by 5 bases, leaving 8 bases between them. Germline CDR1 reads LGHNA; CDR2 reads YSLEER. The CDR3 reads CASSQVGGETQYF. The CDR3 bases are TGCGCCAGCAGCCAAGTCGGCGGGGAGACCCAGTACTTC.

V is TRBV11-2 and J is TRBJ2-2; 9 bases are shared with TRBD2. CDR3 length: 15 amino acids. With V trimmed by 1 base and J by 7 bases, 4 bases remained unmatched. CDR1 is SGHAT and CDR2 is FQNNGV in the germline V gene. CDR3 sequence (DNA): TGTGCCAGCAGCTTAGTCGCGGGGGGGCTCGGGGAGCTGTTTTTT. Protein product: CASSLVAGGLGELFF.

This chain connects TRBV5-4 to TRBJ2-3; tentatively, D is TRBD2 (6 bases). There are 12 residues in the CDR3. Trimming stripped 5 bases from V and 10 bases from J, with 14 bases between. The germline CDR1 and CDR2 sequences are SGHNT and YYREEE (reference sequence). CDR3: CASSPGTPAQYF. CDR3 nucleotide sequence: TGTGCCAGCAGTCCCGGGACTCCTGCGCAGTATTTT.

The rearrangement uses TRBV20-1 and TRBJ2-5; 7 positions match TRBD2. Germline V CDR1 and CDR2: DFQATT, SNEGSKA (reference sequence). V shed 6 bases and J 5 bases; nucleotides not matched to a gene: 3. This CDR3 has 11 residues. The CDR3 DNA reads TGCAGTGCCGTAGCGGGTGAGACCCAGTACTTC. It codes for CSAVAGETQYF.

The chain uses TRBV7-9 and TRBJ1-4, with D perhaps TRBD1 (5 bases). The CDR3 consists of 15 residues. Trimming pared 0 bases from V and 4 bases from J, leaving 9 bases between. The germline CDR1 and CDR2 sequences are SEHNR and FQNEAQ (reference sequence). The CDR3 region is CASSLATADNEKLFF. CDR3 coding DNA: TGTGCCAGCAGCTTAGCGACAGCAGATAATGAAAAACTGTTTTTT.

The CDR3 spells CASSDWIYGYTF. CDR3 sequence (DNA): TGTGCCAGCTCCGACTGGATCTATGGCTACACCTTC. The chain uses TRBV7-9 and TRBJ1-2; D is unclear. The V end was cut by 8 bases, the J end by 4 bases, with 11 bases between. The CDR3 totals 12 residues. Germline loops: CDR1 SEHNR, CDR2 FQNEAQ (reference sequence).

V and J are TRBV6-5 and TRBJ2-7, with 8 bases lining up with TRBD1. The CDR3 totals 15 residues. CDR1 and CDR2 (germline): MNHEY, SVGAGI. V trimming: 0 bases; J trimming: 1 base; junction bases outside the gene matches: 2. CDR3 DNA sequence: TGTGCCAGCAGTTACTCGGACAGGGAGTCCTACGAGCAGTACTTC. This encodes CASSYSDRESYEQYF.

J is TRBJ2-3 and V is TRBV5-1; 9 bases align to TRBD2. J lost 2 bases, V lost 5 bases, and 3 bases had no gene match. This CDR3 is built from 14 residues. Germline CDR1 reads SGHRS; CDR2 reads YFSETQ. The CDR3 DNA is TGCGCCAGCAGTTGGGGACTAGCCACAGATACGCAGTATTTT. This sequence encodes CASSWGLATDTQYF.

The rearrangement joins TRBV18 to TRBJ2-7; tentatively, D is TRBD1 (6 bases). V was clipped by 4 bases and J by 2 bases, with 15 bases between them. The CDR3 runs 15 residues. Looked up from germline, CDR1 is KGHSH and CDR2 is LQKENI. DNA for the CDR3: TGTGCCAGCTCACTCGAGGGTAAGGGGGCCTACGAGCAGTACTTC. Its protein is CASSLEGKGAYEQYF.

This chain links TRBV21-1 with TRBJ1-6; TRBD1 was called by the table and not checked on the DNA. TRBV21-1 is a pseudogene. The CDR3 has 14 residues. DNA of the CDR3: TGTGCCAGCAGCAAAGGTGGTTTTGGCTCACCCCTCCACTTT. Amino acid sequence: CASSKGGFGSPLHF.

V is TRBV5-6 and J is TRBJ1-6; TRBD1 is a possible D gene (6 bases). From germline, CDR1 is SGHDT and CDR2 YYEEEE. The V end was cut by 2 bases, the J end by 14 bases, with 20 bases between. The CDR3 loop spans 15 amino acids. CDR3 amino acids: CASSFGGGQGKALHF. The CDR3 nucleotides read TGTGCCAGCAGCTTTGGCGGGGGGCAAGGGAAAGCCCTCCACTTT.

The chain recombines TRBV7-8 with TRBJ1-1; D perhaps matches TRBD1 (6 bases). CDR1 is SGHVS, CDR2 FQNEAQ, per germline. CDR3 length equals 15 residues. Between the trimmed V and J ends, which lost 3 bases and 3 bases, there was a span of 14 bases. The CDR3 DNA is TGTGCCAGCAGCTTGGACAGCCCTAGGGACACTGAAGCTTTCTTT. It encodes CASSLDSPRDTEAFF.

The chain links TRBV19 to TRBJ2-3, with 7 nucleotides matching TRBD2. From germline, CDR1 is LNHDA and CDR2 SQIVND (reference sequence). CDR3 size: 15 residues. Trimming cost V 4 bases and J 1 base; bases outside gene matches: 5. CDR3 in amino acids: CASSTRLARTDTQYF. The DNA of the CDR3 is TGTGCCAGTAGTACCAGACTAGCCCGCACAGATACGCAGTATTTT. Together with reference TRBV19 and TRBJ2-3, the CDR3 gives the full variable domain: DGGITQSPKYLFRKEGQNVTLSCEQNLNHDAMYWYRQDPGQGLRLIYYSQIVNDFQKGDIAEGYSVSREKKESFPLTVTSAQKNPTAFYLCASSTRLARTDTQYFGPGTRLTVL.

The rearrangement joins TRBV5-6 to TRBJ1-3, with D maybe TRBD1 (6 bases). Germline lookup yields CDR1 SGHDT and CDR2 YYEEEE. The CDR3 sequence is 15 residues long. V was trimmed by 4 bases and J by 1 base, leaving 12 bases between them. In DNA, the CDR3 is TGTGCCAGCAGCGGCAACAGGGATTCTGGAAACACCATATATTTT. Translated, it gives CASSGNRDSGNTIYF.

The genes are TRBV14 and TRBJ1-2; 7 bases agree with TRBD1. Germline V CDR1 and CDR2: SGHDN, FVKESK. J lost 3 bases, V lost 2 bases, and 0 bases had no gene match. The CDR3 is 13 residues long. CDR3 protein: CASSQQGDYGYTF. The CDR3 DNA reads as TGTGCCAGCAGCCAACAGGGGGACTATGGCTACACCTTC.

This chain joins TRBV2 and TRBJ1-5; the D is unclear. Germline values: CDR1 SNHLY, CDR2 FYNNEI. This CDR3 is built from 14 residues. Trimming shortened V by 3 bases and J by 0 bases, and 6 bases separated the two germline ends. CDR3 protein: CASSDVYSNQPQHF. The DNA for the CDR3 is TGTGCCAGCAGTGATGTCTATAGCAATCAGCCCCAGCATTTT.

As regards this clone: The sample holds other DNA sequences that translate to the same CDR3. The chain uses TRBV18 and TRBJ2-5; tentatively, D is TRBD2 (5 bases). The CDR3 covers 13 residues. V was trimmed by 2 bases and J by 5 bases, leaving 9 bases between them. Germline assignment: CDR1 KGHSH and CDR2 LQKENI. CDR3 loop: CASSPGGGETQYF. CDR3 sequence (DNA): TGTGCCAGCTCACCAGGAGGTGGGGAGACCCAGTACTTC.

This sequence joins TRBV5-1 and TRBJ2-3; TRBD2 aligns across 8 bases. V was clipped by 0 bases and J by 6 bases; unmatched bases: 3. CDR3 length: 14 residues. Germline V lookup: CDR1 SGHRS, CDR2 YFSETQ. CDR3 in DNA: TGCGCCAGCAGCTTGGCGGGGGGGTCTGATACGCAGTATTTT. Translated, it gives CASSLAGGSDTQYF.

This chain joins TRBV4-1 and TRBJ2-7; tentatively, D is TRBD1 (6 bases). Germline V lookup: CDR1 MGHRA, CDR2 YSYEKL. Trimming pared 1 base from V and 3 bases from J, leaving 10 bases between. This CDR3 comprises 14 residues. DNA of the CDR3: TGCGCCAGCAGCCAAGTAGGACAGCTCTACGAGCAGTACTTC. It codes for CASSQVGQLYEQYF.

The chain couples TRBV4-1 to TRBJ1-6, with D maybe TRBD1 (5 bases). The CDR3 loop spans 17 amino acids. Trimming removed 5 bases from V and 0 bases from J, with 14 bases in between. Germline CDR1 reads MGHRA; CDR2 reads YSYEKL. As DNA, the CDR3 is TGCGCCAGCAGCGCTACGGTGGGGGGCTCCTATAATTCACCCCTCCACTTT. This encodes CASSATVGGSYNSPLHF.

The rearrangement uses TRBV18 and TRBJ2-1; 13 nucleotides match TRBD2. V lost 6 bases and J lost 8; bases outside the gene matches: 10. The CDR3 is 16 residues long. CDR1 and CDR2 from the germline V gene are KGHSH and LQKENI. Here the CDR3 reads CASSPRLAGGGDEQFF. CDR3 sequence (DNA): TGTGCCAGCTCTCCCAGACTAGCGGGGGGTGGCGATGAGCAGTTCTTC.

This sequence joins TRBV2 and TRBJ2-1; perhaps TRBD1 as D (5 bases). Looked up from germline, CDR1 is SNHLY and CDR2 is FYNNEI. Trimming removed 7 bases from V and 1 base from J, with 11 bases in between. The CDR3 consists of 14 residues. CDR3 DNA sequence: TGTGCCAGCATAGAGACAGAGTCCTACAATGAGCAGTTCTTC. This translates into CASIETESYNEQFF.